Listed below are T cell receptor beta chains from one sample, sequenced in a study of tumor-infiltrating lymphocytes in primary liver carcinoma. Each CDR3 protein gets one entry after TCRdb re-called the multiplex PCR reads with MiXCR. The table lists 40,000 to 50,000 distinct CDR3 sequences, around three quarters of them singletons, with roughly a quarter in the top ten. Material: liver tumor tissue from sampling region 3. These receptors were taken from a man between 35 and 55 years old with primary liver carcinoma and hepatitis B virus infection. CDR3s include the opening cysteine and the closing phenylalanine or tryptophan. The order of the fields is D gene, J gene, V gene, clone size, CDR3 protein, CDR3 DNA. A D gene is named only where the DNA matches it firmly. Size is omitted from some rows. Given values are once, few, many or a class for expanded clones.

>-|TRBJ2-1|TRBV6-5|medium-sized
CASSYSSHEQFF
TGTGCCAGCAGTTACTCGAGCCATGAGCAGTTCTTC
>TRBD1|TRBJ1-5|TRBV5-6|-
CASTSPRDRSLAQHF
TGTGCCAGCACCTCGCCCCGGGACAGGTCATTGGCCCAGCATTTT
>TRBD1|TRBJ1-4|TRBV5-1|-
CASSMATGGGEKLFF
TGCGCCAGCAGCATGGCGACAGGGGGTGGTGAAAAACTGTTTTTT
>-|TRBJ1-1|TRBV4-2|many
CASSQLKEGTEAFF
TGTGCCAGCAGCCAACTGAAAGAGGGCACTGAAGCTTTCTTT
>TRBD1|TRBJ1-3|TRBV7-9|-
CASSLTGGSGNIIYF
TGTGCCAGCAGTCTTACAGGGGGCTCTGGAAACATCATATATTTT
>-|TRBJ2-7|TRBV29-1|-
CSGHLDPSRGDEQYF
TGCAGCGGTCACCTGGATCCGTCAAGGGGCGACGAGCAGTACTTC
>TRBD1|TRBJ2-1|TRBV29-1|-
CSRLAGQGVDEQFF
TGCAGCAGATTGGCGGGACAGGGGGTTGATGAGCAGTTCTTC
>TRBD1|TRBJ1-6|TRBV28|many
CASRKQGSLGRPLHF
TGTGCCAGCAGAAAACAGGGGTCGCTTGGACGGCCCCTCCACTTT
>TRBD1|TRBJ2-7|TRBV2|-
CASSEGTGIGEQYF
TGTGCCAGCAGTGAAGGGACAGGGATCGGCGAGCAGTACTTC
>-|TRBJ2-1|TRBV6-5|once
CVNSPLTPEQGYNEQFF
TGTGTCAACAGTCCCCTTACCCCAGAACAGGGCTACAATGAGCAGTTCTTC
>TRBD1|TRBJ2-1|TRBV6-5|-
CVSRSRQGALQLNVQFF
TGTGTCAGCAGGTCCAGGCAGGGGGCCCTACAGCTAAATGTGCAGTTCTTC
>-|TRBJ2-7|TRBV14|-
CASNQYTGFTYEQYF
TGTGCCAGCAACCAATATACCGGGTTTACCTACGAGCAGTACTTC
>TRBD2|TRBJ2-1|TRBV6-5|-
CDSSTGGLAGYNEQFF
TGTGACAGCAGTACCGGTGGACTAGCGGGATACAATGAGCAGTTCTTC
>-|TRBJ2-1|TRBV25-1|-
CASSATPRGLYNEQFF
TGTGCCAGCAGTGCTACTCCCAGGGGCCTTTACAATGAGCAGTTCTTC
>TRBD2|TRBJ2-1|TRBV29-1|-
CSVVGTSGKGAHNEQFF
TGCAGCGTTGTAGGGACTAGCGGGAAGGGTGCCCACAATGAGCAGTTCTTC
>-|TRBJ1-5|TRBV6-1|-
CASSGRWTIDQPQHF
TGTGCAAGCAGTGGGAGGTGGACAATCGATCAGCCCCAGCATTTT
>TRBD2|TRBJ2-7|TRBV11-2|-
CASSQYSGGDYEQCF
TGCGCCAGCAGCCAATATTCGGGAGGGGACTACGAGCAGTGCTTC
>-|TRBJ2-3|TRBV5-1|-
CASSLTNGSTDTQYF
TGCGCCAGCAGCTTGACTAACGGGAGCACAGATACGCAGTATTTT
>-|TRBJ2-7|TRBV11-2|-
CASTPLKAAHYERYF
TGTGCCAGCACCCCCTTGAAAGCGGCCCATTACGAGCGGTACTTC
>TRBD2|TRBJ2-7|TRBV20-1|few
CSALSGMNSYEQYF
TGCAGTGCTCTTAGCGGGATGAACTCCTACGAGCAGTACTTC
>-|TRBJ1-1|TRBV7-2|-
CASSFDSMNTEAFF
TGTGCCAGCAGCTTTGACAGCATGAACACTGAAGCTTTCTTT
>-|TRBJ2-3|TRBV6-1|-
CANSDRQEATDTQYF
TGTGCCAACAGTGACCGACAGGAAGCCACAGATACGCAATATTTC
>-|TRBJ2-7|TRBV11-2|many
CASSRGSSRAYEQYF
TGTGCCAGCAGCCGAGGTTCTAGCAGGGCTTACGAGCAGTACTTC
>TRBD1|TRBJ2-2|TRBV9|-
CASSVTTGADTGELFF
TGTGCCAGCAGCGTAACTACAGGGGCGGACACCGGGGAGCTGTTTTTT
>TRBD2|TRBJ2-7|TRBV12-3/TRBV12-4|-
CAGCETSGYEQYF
TGTGCCGGCTGTGAGACTAGCGGCTACGAACAGTACTTC
>TRBD2|TRBJ2-2|TRBV11-2|-
CAITLAALAGTGELFF
TGTGCCATCACCTTAGCGGCGCTAGCGGGAACCGGGGAGCTGTTTTTT
>TRBD2|TRBJ2-1|TRBV28|-
CASSSRAGGSYNEQLF
TGTGCCAGCAGCTCTCGTGCGGGAGGCTCCTACAATGAGCAGCTCTTC
>TRBD2|TRBJ2-7|TRBV4-2|few
CASSVQRDGRYEQYF
TGTGCCAGCAGCGTTCAGCGGGACGGGAGATACGAGCAGTACTTC
>TRBD1|TRBJ1-5|TRBV7-9|once
CARIRVTGYSNQPQHF
TGTGCCAGAATCCGCGTGACAGGGTATAGCAATCAGCCCCAGCATTTT
>-|TRBJ1-1|TRBV19|few
CASRTYETMNTEAFF
TGTGCCAGTAGAACATACGAGACCATGAACACTGAAGCTTTCTTT
>-|TRBJ2-5|TRBV19|once
CASSHRAGAQYF
TGTGCCAGTAGTCACAGGGCCGGGGCCCAGTACTTC
>TRBD2|TRBJ2-1|TRBV12-3/TRBV12-4|few
CASSPGTSGISYSEQSF
TGTGCCAGCAGTCCCGGGACTAGCGGGATATCCTACAGTGAGCAGTCCTTC
>-|TRBJ2-5|TRBV10-3|-
CAISMDKQTQYF
TGTGCCATCAGTATGGACAAGCAGACCCAGTACTTC
>-|TRBJ2-2|TRBV11-2|-
CASSLVALEGTGELFF
TGTGCCAGCAGCTTAGTGGCCCTAGAGGGAACCGGGGAGCTGTTCTTT
>TRBD1|TRBJ2-7|TRBV12-3/TRBV12-4|-
CASSATGDCEQYF
TGTGCCAGCTCTGCGACAGGGGACTGCGAACAGTACTTC
>-|TRBJ2-1|TRBV4-1|-
CASSSRARSSYNEQFF
TGCGCCAGCAGCTCCCGAGCGCGCAGCTCCTACAATGAGCAGTTCTTC
>-|TRBJ2-7|TRBV6-1|many
CASSAPGIPLAYEQYF
TGTGCCAGCAGTGCTCCCGGGATCCCCCTCGCCTACGAGCAGTACTTC
>TRBD2|TRBJ2-5|TRBV28|few
CASSLGLEEGQGTQYF
TGTGCCAGCAGCTTGGGACTAGAGGAGGGACAAGGGACCCAGTACTTC
>-|TRBJ1-2|TRBV4-1|-
CASSQEADTNYGYTF
TGCGCCAGCAGCCAAGAAGCCGACACAAACTATGGCTACACCTTC
>-|TRBJ2-3|TRBV6-1|-
CASSGGGANTDTQYF
TGTGCCAGCAGTGGAGGGGGTGCTAACACAGATACGCAGTATTTT
>-|TRBJ1-3|TRBV11-2|-
CDSAHGAGSTIYF
TGTGACTCAGCCCACGGAGCTGGAAGCACCATATATTTT
>TRBD1|TRBJ1-2|TRBV4-2|-
CANSQEGQGGNYGYTF
TGTGCCAACAGCCAAGAAGGGCAGGGGGGCAACTATGGCTACACCTTT
>-|TRBJ2-5|TRBV29-1|many
CSVDQGHQQETQYF
TGCAGCGTTGATCAGGGACATCAACAAGAGACCCAGTACTTC
>TRBD2|TRBJ2-7|TRBV18|-
CASSPPGLARFEQYF
TGTGCCAGCTCACCACCGGGACTAGCCCGCTTCGAGCAGTACTTC
>TRBD1|TRBJ2-5|TRBV29-1|-
CSVSAVQGAQYF
TGCAGCGTTTCAGCGGTACAGGGGGCCCAATACTTC
>-|TRBJ1-1|TRBV5-6|-
CASSLEVSDMGRSTEAFF
TGTGCCAGCAGCTTGGAAGTTAGTGACATGGGGAGAAGCACTGAAGCTTTCTTT
>-|TRBJ2-7|TRBV4-2|many
CASSQEFRASSYEQYF
TGTGCCAGCAGCCAAGAGTTCCGCGCTAGCTCCTACGAGCAGTACTTC
>-|TRBJ2-3|TRBV29-1|-
CSVTPSGDTDTQYF
TGCAGCGTCACTCCTAGTGGGGACACAGATACGCAGTATTTT
>TRBD2|TRBJ2-1|TRBV4-2|-
CASSQPGLAGEPGNEQFF
TGTGCCAGCAGCCAACCTGGACTAGCTGGAGAGCCTGGGAATGAGCAGTTCTTC